This T cell receptor beta chain is drawn from a study of CD8+ T cells in alopecia areata (dated by TCRdb to the late 2010s). Notes on the research overall: Treated patients were enrolled in an open-label pilot trial of oral tofacitinib, 5 to 10 mg twice daily, for moderate-to-severe alopecia areata. Patients received tofacitinib for 6 to 18 months and were then followed off drug for 6 months to check for delayed response and recurrence. In treated patients, disease severity was measured using the SALT score, which gives the percentage of scalp surface area affected. To study T cell clonal expansion in alopecia areata, the researchers applied high-throughput TCRbeta sequencing to both the C3H/HeJ mouse model and human patients. On the human side, TCRbeta sequencing was run on scalp tissue and on sorted CD4+ and CD8+ peripheral blood T cells from healthy controls and from alopecia areata patients with either patchy or totalis/universalis disease. Patients on tofacitinib were biopsied at baseline and after 4 and 24 weeks of treatment, and several of the patients also had a later scalp biopsy. Scalp clonality was compared across normal scalp (n=4), patchy alopecia areata scalp (n=8), and alopecia totalis/universalis scalp (n=8). RNA was obtained with the PAXgene miRNA kit for fixed scalp, the miRNeasy kit for PBMCs, and the RNeasy kit for mouse skin. TCRbeta CDR3 regions were amplified by immunoSEQ multiplex PCR using 35 Vbeta forward and 13 Jbeta reverse primers.

The library came from the immunoSEQ multiplex PCR assay. To provide template for TCR sequencing, every sample had RNA extracted and reverse transcribed into cDNA. First-strand cDNA was synthesized with SuperScript III using a 2:1 mix of oligo-dT and random hexamers. A synthetic immune receptor repertoire was used to gauge amplification bias, and whatever bias remained was removed computationally. Processing in the source paper ran as follows. Raw reads were preprocessed for error removal, and CDR3 was defined according to IMGT conventions as running from the conserved cysteine to phenylalanine. Clonality was calculated as 1 minus Shannon entropy normalized by log2 of the number of productive unique TCRs. CD4 or CD8 identity of scalp clones was inferred by cross-referencing scalp TCRbeta sequences with sorted blood CD4 and CD8 repertoires. Imported from immuneACCESS, the table was reduced by TCRdb to in-frame sequences with V and J called. These copies leave out some clones; in studies compared against another copy, an unresolved V gene accounts for under half, and the cause of the remainder is not known. V, J and clone size were drawn from that table, and D and trimming were deduced from the DNA. The sample profile shows 190,000 or so clones; about 60% of them were found once. The ten largest make up around an eighth of the sample.

A note on this clone: It lacks a known antigen. Within one base of it there is no much larger clone, and no base qualities were kept.

The meaning of the sample's time point label: roughly 24 weeks on oral tofacitinib. This sample's treatment or condition label indicates: oral pan-JAK inhibitor, 5-10 mg twice daily. Lesional scalp punch biopsies and peripheral blood were collected from alopecia areata patients. PBMCs were isolated by density centrifugation and stained for CD3, CD4 and CD8, and CD4+ and CD8+ T cells were sorted on a FACSAria. Overall results and qualifications from the work: Tofacitinib significantly lowered scalp clonality and the number of expanded CD8+ clones among the top 100 scalp clones. Many expanded lesional clones persisted in scalp and blood during tofacitinib treatment, which may partly explain relapse after stopping treatment. Scalp TCR repertoire analysis is complicated because resident alphabeta T cells in normal human skin are also sequenced, whereas mouse skin is dominated by gammadelta T cells. TCR sequences shared between patients were less clear than in mice, possibly partly because of HLA diversity in the patient population. Because the treated cohort was small and had only one nonresponder, larger studies are needed to examine links between baseline CD8+ expansion and response. Lesional scalp, especially in alopecia totalis/universalis, showed higher clonality and more expanded CD8+ clones than normal scalp, suggesting antigenic drive.

Specimen: CD8+ T cells sorted from blood, collected at week 24, from a patient treated with tofacitinib. This TCR was sampled from a human donor with alopecia areata.

The nucleotides are TGTGCCAGCAGTTTGAGGGGTACACCCTACACTGAAGCTTTCTTT. Its coded protein is CASSLRGTPYTEAFF. This receptor chain uses TRBV2 and TRBJ1-1; TRBD1 is a possible D gene, resting on 5 matching bases. From the germline V gene, CDR1 is SNHLY and CDR2 is FYNNEI. The CDR3, from cysteine to phenylalanine, totals 15 residues. Kept here is only the CDR3 DNA, which spans 45 bases and is read in frame from base 1. The trim is 5 bases for V and 3 bases for J, with a gap of 16 bases between the germline ends. Full variable domain (CDR3 extended with the reference TRBV2 and TRBJ1-1 proteins): EPEVTQTPSHQVTQMGQEVILRCVPISNHLYFYWYRQILGQKVEFLVSFYNNEISEKSEIFDDQFSVERPDGSNFTLKIRSTKLEDSAMYFCASSLRGTPYTEAFFGQGTRLTVV.